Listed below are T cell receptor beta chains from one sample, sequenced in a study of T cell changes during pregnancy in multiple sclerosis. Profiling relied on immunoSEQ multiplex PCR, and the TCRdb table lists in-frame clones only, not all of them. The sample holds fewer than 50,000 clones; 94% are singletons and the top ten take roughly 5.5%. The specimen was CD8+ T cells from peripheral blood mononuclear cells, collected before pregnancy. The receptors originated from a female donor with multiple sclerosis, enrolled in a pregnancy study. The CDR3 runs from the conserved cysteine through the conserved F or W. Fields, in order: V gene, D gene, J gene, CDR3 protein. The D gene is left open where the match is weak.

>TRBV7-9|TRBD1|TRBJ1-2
CASSPGGADYGYTF
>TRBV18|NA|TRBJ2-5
CASSLQRLENQETQYF
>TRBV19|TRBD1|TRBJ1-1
CASSPGQGRNTEAFF
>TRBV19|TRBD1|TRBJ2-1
CASSIHGEGAVGQFF
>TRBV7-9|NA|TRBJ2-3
CASSPSGSSTDTQYF
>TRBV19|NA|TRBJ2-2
CASSIDSLNTGELFF
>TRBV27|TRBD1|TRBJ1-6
CASSPLDRDGSPLHF
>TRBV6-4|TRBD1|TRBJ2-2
CASSDGQANTGELFF
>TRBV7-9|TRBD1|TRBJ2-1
CASSLPTGYNEQFF
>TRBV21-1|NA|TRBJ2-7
CASSKGPSGIYEQYF
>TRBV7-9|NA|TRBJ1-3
CASQDMAATIYF
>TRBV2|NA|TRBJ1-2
CAISPRSRTMGGYTF
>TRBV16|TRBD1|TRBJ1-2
CASSQDRVSWYGYTF
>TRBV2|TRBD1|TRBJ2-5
CASTPGTGGETQYF
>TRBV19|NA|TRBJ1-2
CASTTQGYGYTF
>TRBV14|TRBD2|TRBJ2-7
CASSQDPSGLGRYEQYF
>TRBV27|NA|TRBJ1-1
CASSSRGNEAFF
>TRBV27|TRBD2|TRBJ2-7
CASSKGTSAFYEQYF
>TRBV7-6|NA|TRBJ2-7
CASSLPGEAHEQYF
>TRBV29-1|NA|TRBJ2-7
CSVGDSYEQYF
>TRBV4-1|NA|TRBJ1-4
CASSQGPEEEKLFF
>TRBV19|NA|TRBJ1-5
CASSNSNQPQHF
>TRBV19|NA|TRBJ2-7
CASSIGGGEQYF
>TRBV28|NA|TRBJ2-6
CASSYPEGGPVLTF
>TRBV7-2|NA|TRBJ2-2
CASDPRTGELFF
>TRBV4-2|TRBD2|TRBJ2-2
CASSQGLAGAGELFF
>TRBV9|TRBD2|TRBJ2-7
CASSPGGGTGGEQYF
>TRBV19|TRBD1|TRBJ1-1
CASSIGNGDRLAFF
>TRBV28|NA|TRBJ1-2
CASSFGGDYGYTF
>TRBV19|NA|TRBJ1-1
CASIVGASEAFF
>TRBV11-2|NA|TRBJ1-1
CASSPGRGNTEAFF
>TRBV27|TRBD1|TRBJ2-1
CASSTGQGASYNEQFF
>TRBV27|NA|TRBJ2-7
CASSLSGRAYEQYF
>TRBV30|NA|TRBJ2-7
CAWGRASYEQYF
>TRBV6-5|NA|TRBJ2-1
CASSYSGHYNEQFF
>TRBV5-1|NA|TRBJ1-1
CASSLDSSPEAFF
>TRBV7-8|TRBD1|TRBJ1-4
CASSDHRGTREKLFF
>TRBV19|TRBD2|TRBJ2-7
CASSMPSSGPLSYEQYF
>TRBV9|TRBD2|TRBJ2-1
CASSGAPGGYNEQFF
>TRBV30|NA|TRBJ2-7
CAWSDQVYEQYF
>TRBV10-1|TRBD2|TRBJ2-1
CASSETGGRPRDLYNEQFF
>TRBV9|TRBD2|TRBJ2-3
CASSVVSSGRTDTQYF
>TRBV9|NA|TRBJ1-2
CASSVNLNYGYTF
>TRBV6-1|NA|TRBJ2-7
CASSGDNQAYEQYF
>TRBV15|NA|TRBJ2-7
CATSRVGALSSYEQYF
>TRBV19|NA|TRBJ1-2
CASSILLNYGYTF
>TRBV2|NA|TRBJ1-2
CASSEPLYGYTF
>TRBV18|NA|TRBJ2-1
CASSPPGNEQFF
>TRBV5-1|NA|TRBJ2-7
CASSLEGHGQYF
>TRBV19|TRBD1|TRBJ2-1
CASSISPATGQKPYNEQFF
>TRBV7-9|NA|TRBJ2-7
CASSFGGAPHEQYF
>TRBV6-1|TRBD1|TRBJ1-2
CASSGHRGQKGGGYTF
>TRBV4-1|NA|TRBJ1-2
CASSHDSGANYGYTF
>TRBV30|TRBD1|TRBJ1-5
CATGDSGQPQHF
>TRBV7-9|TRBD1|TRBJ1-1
CASSPGGQGIMSTEAFF
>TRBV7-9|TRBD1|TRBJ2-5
CASSPGETGQETQYF
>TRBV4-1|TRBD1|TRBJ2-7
CASSLSGTGGEQYF
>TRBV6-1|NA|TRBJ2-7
CASTFVSYYEQYF
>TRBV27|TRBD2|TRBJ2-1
CASSSRTSGRALNEQFF